The text below deals with one TCR beta chain. Its antigen is as yet unknown. Only in-frame clones appear in the TCRdb table, and some are missing; sequencing was by immunoSEQ multiplex PCR. The repertoire has about 94,000 clones, 94% of them found once; the top ten carry 0.3%. The CDR3 sequence is 15 residues long. CDR1 and CDR2 (germline): MNHNS, SASEGT. V was clipped by 6 bases and J by 5 bases, with 16 bases between them. This specimen comes from a study of siplizumab effects on memory and regulatory T cells. Study-wide points: The alloreactive clones that mapped to unstimulated subsets made up only a minor fraction. There was no confirmation of the suppressive function of proliferating Tregs from siplizumab cultures. Naive T cells appeared more varied than memory cells and looked like key alloresponse contributors.

The clonotype comes from a human donor in good health. The source material was non-Treg CD4+ T cells sorted from blood. The gene calls are TRBV6-1 and TRBJ1-4; D is unresolved. CDR3 DNA: TGTGCCAGCAGCGACCTTCTTCGGTCCAATGAAAAACTGTTTTTT. It translates to CASSDLLRSNEKLFF.